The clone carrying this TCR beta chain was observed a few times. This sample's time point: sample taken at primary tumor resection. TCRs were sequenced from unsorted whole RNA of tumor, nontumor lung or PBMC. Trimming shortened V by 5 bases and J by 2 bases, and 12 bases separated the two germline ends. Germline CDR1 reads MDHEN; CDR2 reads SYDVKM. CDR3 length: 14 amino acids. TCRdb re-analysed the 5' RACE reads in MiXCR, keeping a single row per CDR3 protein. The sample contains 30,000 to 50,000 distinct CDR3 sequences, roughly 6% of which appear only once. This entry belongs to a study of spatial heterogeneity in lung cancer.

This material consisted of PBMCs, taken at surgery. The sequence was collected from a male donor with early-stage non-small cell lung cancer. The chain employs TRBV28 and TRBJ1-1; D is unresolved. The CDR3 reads CASSPAGLNTEAFF. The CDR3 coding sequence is TGTGCCAGCAGTCCAGCAGGTTTAAACACTGAAGCTTTCTTT. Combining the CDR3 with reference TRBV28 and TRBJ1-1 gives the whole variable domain DVKVTQSSRYLVKRTGEKVFLECVQDMDHENMFWYRQDPGLGLRLIYFSYDVKMKEKGDIPEGYSVSREKKERFSLILESASTNQTSMYLCASSPAGLNTEAFFGQGTRLTVV.